Below are 23 T cell receptor beta chains sequenced from a single sample in a study of T cell responses to AZD1222 COVID-19 vaccine. Only in-frame clones appear in the TCRdb table, and some are missing; sequencing was by immunoSEQ multiplex PCR. The sample consists of tens of thousands of clones, 89% of them appearing once. Source: peripheral blood, taken on day 0 of MenACWY control vaccination. The receptors come from an adult in good health.

This chain links TRBV19 with TRBJ1-4; D gene unclear. The CDR3 is 14 amino acids. Germline V gives CDR1 LNHDA, CDR2 SQIVND (reference sequence). The V end lost 3 bases, the J end lost 4 bases, and 9 bases lay between the germline ends. CDR3 protein: CASSIRDHNEKLFF. The CDR3 nucleotides are TGTGCCAGTAGTATCAGAGACCATAATGAAAAACTGTTTTTT.

The chain joins TRBV4-3 to TRBJ2-7, with D possibly matching TRBD1 (5 bases). Deletions cut 0 bases from V and 0 bases from J, with 18 bases between. Germline CDR1 is LGHNA and CDR2 is YSLEER. This CDR3 region has 18 residues. CDR3 DNA sequence: TGCGCCAGCAGCCAAGATTCTCTTGGACACCCGGACTCCTACGAGCAGTACTTC. Encoded protein: CASSQDSLGHPDSYEQYF.

The chain links TRBV25-1 to TRBJ1-3; D ambiguous. The CDR3 has 14 amino acids. CDR1 is MGHDK, CDR2 SYGVNS, per germline. Trimming stripped 3 bases from V and 4 bases from J, with 10 bases between. As DNA, the CDR3 is TGTGCCAGCAGTGACCACGACATCGGAAACACCATATATTTT. As protein: CASSDHDIGNTIYF.

The CDR3 protein is CASSSNIPGELFF. The CDR3 bases are TGTGCCAGCAGCTCCAATATTCCCGGGGAGCTGTTTTTT. The chain joins TRBV5-8 to TRBJ2-2; D is unresolved. The germline V gene encodes CDR1 SGHTS and CDR2 YDEGEE. V shed 3 bases and J shed 6 bases, with 9 bases lying between them. The CDR3 has 13 amino acids.

This chain connects TRBV5-4 to TRBJ2-3, with TRBD2 matching over 11 bases. CDR1 SGHNT and CDR2 YYREEE come from the germline V gene (reference sequence). There are 17 residues in the CDR3. With V trimmed by 3 bases and J by 3 bases, 9 bases remained unmatched. The CDR3 DNA reads TGTGCCAGCAGCTCGAGCCCTAGCGGGGGGAGGACAGATACGCAGTATTTT. Its protein product is CASSSSPSGGRTDTQYF.

The genes are TRBV19 and TRBJ2-3; 11 bases are a match to TRBD2. The CDR3 contains 15 residues. Germline loops: CDR1 LNHDA, CDR2 SQIVND (reference sequence). The trim removed 2 bases at V and 4 bases at J, leaving 2 bases unmatched. CDR3 loop: CASSIISGGADTQYF. DNA for the CDR3: TGTGCCAGTAGTATAATTAGCGGGGGGGCAGATACGCAGTATTTT.

In its sample, this clone was seen a few times. This chain uses TRBV15 with TRBJ2-7; D ambiguous. V was shortened by 0 bases and J by 3 bases, with 6 bases between the two germline ends. This CDR3 is 13 amino acids long. CDR1 is LNHNV and CDR2 is YYDKDF in the germline V gene (reference sequence). CDR3 bases: TGTGCCACCAGCAGAGATCCCAGCTACGAGCAGTACTTC. Translating it yields CATSRDPSYEQYF.

This clone was detected a few times. This chain joins TRBV25-1 and TRBJ1-1; D gene uncertain. Trimming stripped 4 bases from V and 1 base from J, with 10 bases between. This CDR3 spans 14 amino acids. Germline-derived CDR1 and CDR2 are MGHDK and SYGVNS. The DNA of the CDR3 is TGTGCCAGCAGTGGTATTCAGAGGAACACTGAAGCTTTCTTT. Its translation: CASSGIQRNTEAFF.

Worth noting for this clone: The same CDR3 also results from other DNA sequences found in this sample. The rearrangement joins TRBV12-3 or TRBV12-4 to TRBJ1-1, with TRBD1 matching over 7 bases. Unmatched junction bases numbered 1, after V lost 5 bases and J lost 1 base. The CDR3 sequence is 13 residues long. CDR3: CASSRTGNTEAFF. The CDR3 DNA is TGTGCCAGCAGTCGGACAGGGAACACTGAAGCTTTCTTT.

This rearrangement joins TRBV6-2 or TRBV6-3 to TRBJ2-7, with a weak D call TRBD2 (5 bases). V lost 2 bases to trimming and J lost 0 bases, with 11 bases between them. This CDR3 is 15 amino acids long. In germline, CDR1 is MNHEY, CDR2 SVGEGT. Written as DNA, the CDR3 is TGTGCCAGCAGTTACGGCGGGTTAGGCTCCTACGAGCAGTACTTC. It codes for CASSYGGLGSYEQYF.

The chain carries TRBV15 and TRBJ1-1; D might be TRBD1 (5 bases). From germline, CDR1 is LNHNV and CDR2 YYDKDF (reference sequence). Between the trimmed V and J ends, which lost 9 bases and 10 bases, there was a span of 21 bases. The CDR3 is made up of 13 amino acids. The CDR3 reads CATSPGDGGVAFF. The CDR3 DNA reads TGTGCCACTTCTCCCGGGGACGGTGGGGTAGCTTTCTTT.

The chain couples TRBV7-2 to TRBJ2-7, with D possibly TRBD1 on 6 matching bases. V shed 2 bases and J shed 2 bases, with 13 bases lying between them. Germline V gene lookup returns CDR1 SGHTA and CDR2 FQGNSA. The CDR3 is 15 amino acids. The chain's CDR3 is CASSLLRDTPYEQYF. The CDR3 bases are TGTGCCAGCAGCTTACTCCGGGACACTCCCTACGAGCAGTACTTC.

This clone appeared once. This chain uses TRBV6-2 or TRBV6-3 with TRBJ2-7, with TRBD1 as a possible D gene (5 bases). Between the trimmed V and J ends, which lost 5 bases and 2 bases, there was a span of 19 bases. Germline CDR1 reads MNHEY; CDR2 reads SVGEGT. The CDR3 loop spans 16 amino acids. CDR3: CASSTPRQIRAYEQYF. The CDR3, as DNA: TGTGCCAGCAGTACCCCCCGACAGATTAGGGCCTACGAGCAGTACTTC.

This chain joins TRBV12-3 or TRBV12-4 and TRBJ1-2; the match to TRBD1 covers 7 bases. CDR3 size: 13 residues. With 2 bases clipped from V and 8 bases from J, the junction kept 5 bases outside the gene matches. Here the CDR3 DNA reads TGTGCCAGCAGTTTATGGCAGGGGGACGGCTACACCTTC. This gives the protein CASSLWQGDGYTF.

This clone was observed a single time. This chain joins TRBV12-3 or TRBV12-4 and TRBJ2-1; 10 nucleotides align to TRBD2. The CDR3 sequence is 12 residues long. V lost 5 bases to trimming and J lost 13 bases; unmatched junction nucleotides: 5. The CDR3, as DNA: TGTGCCAGCAGTATAACTAGCGGGACCCAGTTCTTC. Translation gives CASSITSGTQFF.

The V gene is TRBV30, the J gene TRBJ1-5, with D unresolved. Between the trimmed V and J ends, which lost 2 bases and 2 bases, there was a span of 7 bases. This CDR3 region has 13 residues. Germline lookup yields CDR1 GTSNPN and CDR2 SVGIG (reference sequence). Here the CDR3 reads CAWSRERNQPQHF. The CDR3 DNA reads TGTGCCTGGAGTAGGGAACGCAATCAGCCCCAGCATTTT.

This chain joins TRBV3-1 (or the pseudogene TRBV3-2) and TRBJ1-5; the D is unclear. The CDR3 covers 14 residues. The V and J ends lost 5 bases and 1 base respectively, with 9 bases between them. Germline V gives CDR1 LGHDT, CDR2 YNNKEL (reference sequence). CDR3 amino acids: CASSVGLSNQPQHF. The CDR3 DNA reads TGTGCCAGCAGCGTTGGACTGAGCAATCAGCCCCAGCATTTT.

The V call is TRBV7-2, the J call TRBJ2-3; D ambiguous. This CDR3 has 15 residues. Trimming cost V 2 bases and J 2 bases, with 11 bases left between them. Germline CDR1 is SGHTA and CDR2 is FQGNSA. This CDR3 is CASSLLGRNTDTQYF. Written as DNA, the CDR3 is TGTGCCAGCAGCTTACTTGGCAGGAACACAGATACGCAGTATTTT.

The rearrangement links TRBV14 to TRBJ1-2, with 8 bases identical to TRBD1. The CDR3 is 13 amino acids. After removal of 5 bases from V and 8 bases from J, the junction contained 7 bases not matched to a gene. Germline V gives CDR1 SGHDN, CDR2 FVKESK. CDR3 in amino acids: CASSGDRGGGYTF. The CDR3 bases are TGTGCCAGCAGCGGCGACAGGGGCGGCGGCTACACCTTC.

This chain connects TRBV18 to TRBJ2-5; D remains unclear. Germline CDR1 KGHSH, CDR2 LQKENI. V was cut by 2 bases and J by 2 bases, with 9 bases left in between. The CDR3 sequence is 14 residues long. CDR3 DNA sequence: TGTGCCAGCTCACCAGGATACCAACAAGAGACCCAGTACTTC. Residues: CASSPGYQQETQYF.

The chain uses TRBV30 and TRBJ1-2, with D unresolved. In germline, CDR1 is GTSNPN, CDR2 SVGIG (reference sequence). CDR3 length: 12 residues. Trimming shortened V by 5 bases and J by 0 bases, and 7 bases separated the two germline ends. The DNA of the CDR3 is TGTGCCTGGGGCCGGGCTAACTATGGCTACACCTTC. Its translation is CAWGRANYGYTF. The full variable domain, completed using reference TRBV30 and TRBJ1-2, is SQTIHQWPATLVQPVGSPLSLECTVEGTSNPNLYWYRQAAGRGLQLLFYSVGIGQISSEVPQNLSASRPQDRQFILSSKKLLLSDSGFYLCAWGRANYGYTFGSGTRLTVV.

The gene calls are TRBV7-2 and TRBJ1-5; no clear D gene. From germline, CDR1 is SGHTA and CDR2 FQGNSA. Between the trimmed V and J ends, which lost 4 bases and 4 bases, there was a span of 8 bases. This CDR3 comprises 13 residues. The CDR3 sequence is CASSSGKNQPQHF. The DNA for the CDR3 is TGTGCCAGCAGCTCCGGGAAAAATCAGCCCCAGCATTTT.

V and J are TRBV13 and TRBJ1-1; D is undetermined. V gave up 0 bases and J gave up 6 bases, with 2 bases separating them. CDR1 is PRHDT and CDR2 is FYEKMQ in the germline V gene (reference sequence). The CDR3 runs 11 residues. CDR3 amino acids: CASSLGAEAFF. Written as DNA, the CDR3 is TGTGCCAGCAGCTTAGGGGCTGAAGCTTTCTTT.